This T cell receptor (beta chain) stems from a study of CD8 T cells in Susac syndrome. On the study more broadly: Patients with Susac syndrome who were sequenced included more than 5 with active disease and eight in remission.

General observations from the study: It was acknowledged by the study that relatively few individuals were included in its TCR sequencing and HLA analysis.

Random hexamers were used to reverse transcribe an amount of about 0.45 to 1 ug RNA. Amplification of TCR beta CDR3 spanned 54 Vbeta and 13 Jbeta via immunoSEQ multiplex PCR. MiXCR was run by TCRdb on the immunoSEQ multiplex PCR reads, yielding one entry per CDR3 protein. The table has roughly 89,000 distinct CDR3 sequences, about 95% seen once. It was negative isolation that provided the CD8+ and CD4+ T cells, whereas TEMRA cells were enriched by FACS. The V gene lost 0 bases and the J gene lost 9 bases, with 15 bases spanning the gap. Per the germline V gene, CDR1 is LGHDT and CDR2 is YNNKEL (reference sequence). The CDR3 consists of 15 residues. As for this clonotype: Its antigen is unidentified.

The source is a human donor with Susac syndrome. The sequencing sample was made of CD8+ T cells from PBMCs. This chain links TRBV3-1 with TRBJ2-4, with D uncertain. This CDR3 reads CASSQDLQLGSIQYF. The CDR3 nucleotides read TGTGCCAGCAGCCAAGATTTACAGCTAGGCAGCATTCAGTACTTC. The whole variable domain, remainder taken from reference TRBV3-1 and TRBJ2-4, is DTAVSQTPKYLVTQMGNDKSIKCEQNLGHDTMYWYKQDSKKFLKIMFSYNNKELIINETVPNRFSPKSPDKAHLNLHINSLELGDSAVYFCASSQDLQLGSIQYFGAGTRLSVL.